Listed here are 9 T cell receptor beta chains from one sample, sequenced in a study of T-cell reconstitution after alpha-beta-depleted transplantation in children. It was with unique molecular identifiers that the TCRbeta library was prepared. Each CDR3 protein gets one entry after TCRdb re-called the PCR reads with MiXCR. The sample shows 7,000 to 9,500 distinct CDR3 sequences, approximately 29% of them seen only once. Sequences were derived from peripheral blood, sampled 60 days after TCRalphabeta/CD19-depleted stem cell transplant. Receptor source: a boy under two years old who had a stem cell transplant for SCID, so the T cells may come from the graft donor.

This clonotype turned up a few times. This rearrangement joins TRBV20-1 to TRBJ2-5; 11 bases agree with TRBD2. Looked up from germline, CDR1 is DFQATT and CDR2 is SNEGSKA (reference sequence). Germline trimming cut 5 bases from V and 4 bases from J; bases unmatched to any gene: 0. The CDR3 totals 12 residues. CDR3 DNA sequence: TGCAGTGCTCTAGCGGGAGGAGAGACCCAGTACTTC. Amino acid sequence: CSALAGGETQYF.

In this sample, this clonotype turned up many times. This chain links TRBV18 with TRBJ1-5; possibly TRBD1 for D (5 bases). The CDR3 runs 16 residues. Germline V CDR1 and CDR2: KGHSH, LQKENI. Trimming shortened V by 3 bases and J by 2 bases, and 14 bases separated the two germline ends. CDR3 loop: CASSPSGREGNQPQHF. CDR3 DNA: TGTGCCAGCTCACCCAGTGGCAGGGAGGGCAATCAGCCCCAGCATTTT.

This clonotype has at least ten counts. CDR3 nucleotide sequence: TGCAGTGCTAGTGGTGGTTTAGCGGGAGAGAGCTACACAGATACGCAGTATTTT. This translates into CSASGGLAGESYTDTQYF. J is TRBJ2-3 and V is TRBV20-1; 9 bases map to TRBD2. From germline, CDR1 is DFQATT and CDR2 SNEGSKA (reference sequence). The CDR3 has 18 amino acids. The V gene end was trimmed by 3 bases and the J gene end by 2 bases; junction bases not matched to a gene: 15.

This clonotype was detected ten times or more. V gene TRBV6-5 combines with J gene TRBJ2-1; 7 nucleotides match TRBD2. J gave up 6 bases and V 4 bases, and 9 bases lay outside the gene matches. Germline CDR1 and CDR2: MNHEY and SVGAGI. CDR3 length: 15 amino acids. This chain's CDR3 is CASSLGTTRSNEQFF. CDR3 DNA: TGTGCCAGCAGTTTGGGGACTACCCGTTCCAATGAGCAGTTCTTC.

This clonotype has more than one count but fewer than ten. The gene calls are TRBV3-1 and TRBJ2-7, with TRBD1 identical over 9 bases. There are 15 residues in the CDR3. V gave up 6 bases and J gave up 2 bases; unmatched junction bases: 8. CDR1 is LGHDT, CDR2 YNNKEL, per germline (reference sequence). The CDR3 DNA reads TGTGCCAGCAGAGAGGTGGGACAGGGTGCCTACGAGCAGTACTTC. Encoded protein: CASREVGQGAYEQYF.

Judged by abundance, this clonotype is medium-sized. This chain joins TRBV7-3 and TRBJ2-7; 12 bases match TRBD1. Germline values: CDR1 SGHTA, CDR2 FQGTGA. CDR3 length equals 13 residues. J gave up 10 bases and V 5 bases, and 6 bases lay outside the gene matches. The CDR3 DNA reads TGTGCCAGCAGCGCGGGACAGGGGGCGCGCCAGTACTTC. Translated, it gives CASSAGQGARQYF.

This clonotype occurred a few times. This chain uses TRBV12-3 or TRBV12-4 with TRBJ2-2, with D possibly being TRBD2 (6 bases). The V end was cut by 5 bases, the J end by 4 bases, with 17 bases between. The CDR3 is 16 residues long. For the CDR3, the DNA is TGTGCCAGCAGTGGTTTCGACGGGAGAGGCACCGGGGAGCTGTTTTTT. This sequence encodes CASSGFDGRGTGELFF.

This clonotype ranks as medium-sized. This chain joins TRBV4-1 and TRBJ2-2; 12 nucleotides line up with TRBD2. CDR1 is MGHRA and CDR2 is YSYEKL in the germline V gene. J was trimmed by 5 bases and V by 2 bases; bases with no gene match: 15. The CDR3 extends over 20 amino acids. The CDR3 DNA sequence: TGCGCCAGCAGCCAAAGTTCGGCTAGCGGGGGGGCAGTACTAACCGGGGAGCTGTTTTTT. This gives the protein CASSQSSASGGAVLTGELFF.

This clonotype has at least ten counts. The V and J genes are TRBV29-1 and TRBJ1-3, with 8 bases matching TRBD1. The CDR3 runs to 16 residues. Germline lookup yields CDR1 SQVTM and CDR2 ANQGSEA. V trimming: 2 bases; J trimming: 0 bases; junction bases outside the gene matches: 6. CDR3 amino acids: CSVEWAGGLSGNTIYF. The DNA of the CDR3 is TGCAGCGTTGAATGGGCAGGGGGCCTCTCTGGAAACACCATATATTTT.